This entry lists 30 T cell receptor beta chains sequenced from one sample in a study of shared clonotypes between healthy human individuals. The table came from immunoSEQ multiplex PCR; TCRdb's copy has only in-frame clones and leaves some out. This sample carries about 520,000 clones, roughly 95% of them seen once, and the ten largest clones take about 0.059%. The specimen sequenced was naive CD4+ T cells sorted from blood. The subset: CD45RA+ positively selected. These receptors all stem from a woman aged 25-40 years in good health.

This clone was recorded once. Other DNA sequences in this sample translate to the same CDR3. This chain links TRBV28 with TRBJ2-7; 12 bases agree with TRBD2. This CDR3 region has 13 residues. V was clipped by 8 bases and J by 2 bases; unmatched bases: 1. Germline V gene data show CDR1 as MDHEN and CDR2 as SYDVKM. CDR3 DNA: TGTGCCAGCGGACTAGCGGGAACCTACGAGCAGTACTTC. Amino acids: CASGLAGTYEQYF.

This clone appeared once. V usage is TRBV2 and J usage is TRBJ1-1; 8 bases align to TRBD1. The ends lost 9 bases at V and 7 bases at J; junction bases unmatched: 7. Germline V gene lookup returns CDR1 SNHLY and CDR2 FYNNEI. This CDR3 has 12 residues. The DNA of the CDR3 is TGTGCCAGAAGGACAGGGAAGGTTGAAGCTTTCTTT. Translation: CARRTGKVEAFF.

The rearrangement uses TRBV23-1 and TRBJ2-6; the D is unclear. TRBV23-1 qualifies as an ORF whose function is uncertain. Trimming shortened V by 11 bases and J by 4 bases, and 12 bases separated the two germline ends. The CDR3 is 13 residues long. Written as DNA, the CDR3 is TGCGCCCGGGCAGTCTCAGGGGCCAACGTCCTGACTTTC. Its translation: CARAVSGANVLTF.

This clone was seen a single time. The chain links TRBV6-5 to TRBJ2-2; 8 bases are shared with TRBD2. The CDR3 is 15 residues long. CDR1 and CDR2 from the germline V gene are MNHEY and SVGAGI. V shed 6 bases and J 3 bases; nucleotides not matched to a gene: 6. The CDR3 loop reads CASRSPGLDTGELFF. CDR3 sequence (DNA): TGTGCCAGCAGAAGCCCGGGACTAGACACCGGGGAGCTGTTTTTT.

V and J are TRBV29-1 and TRBJ1-5, with no clear D. The CDR3 has 13 residues. V was shortened by 3 bases and J by 4 bases, with 10 bases between the two germline ends. Germline V gene sequence: CDR1 SQVTM, CDR2 ANQGSEA. CDR3 protein: CSVEVQLNQPQHF. In DNA form, the CDR3 reads TGCAGCGTTGAGGTCCAGCTTAATCAGCCCCAGCATTTT.

The chain employs TRBV11-2 and TRBJ2-7; D might be TRBD1 (6 bases). The V and J ends lost 5 bases and 5 bases respectively, with 22 bases between them. The V gene's germline CDR1 is SGHAT and CDR2 FQNNGV. The CDR3 contains 16 residues. The CDR3 DNA is TGTGCCAGCAGCACTCGTTGGGGTTGGGGGCCACACGAGCAGTACTTC. Amino acid sequence: CASSTRWGWGPHEQYF.

This chain uses TRBV28 with TRBJ2-7, with D perhaps TRBD1 or TRBD2 (6 bases each). Germline values: CDR1 MDHEN, CDR2 SYDVKM. The CDR3 is made up of 17 amino acids. Trimming removed 2 bases from V and 4 bases from J, with 21 bases in between. CDR3 amino acids: CASSLVGGAGSLYEQYF. CDR3 DNA: TGTGCCAGCAGTTTAGTGGGGGGCGCGGGGTCCTTATACGAGCAGTACTTC.

The rearrangement links TRBV5-1 to TRBJ1-2; 7 bases map to TRBD1. CDR1 is SGHRS, CDR2 YFSETQ, per germline. There are 16 residues in the CDR3. J was trimmed by 7 bases and V by 4 bases; bases with no gene match: 16. As DNA, the CDR3 is TGCGCCAGCAGCGAAGGACCTGGGACAGATTTTGGTGGCTACACCTTC. Translation: CASSEGPGTDFGGYTF.

This clone was observed a few times. The chain combines TRBV10-3 with TRBJ1-5; D is uncertain. From germline, CDR1 is ENHRY and CDR2 SYGVKD. The CDR3 is 14 residues long. Trimming removed 3 bases from V and 6 bases from J, with 12 bases in between. The CDR3 nucleotides are TGTGCCATCAGTGATATTGATGGAAGTCAGCCCCAGCATTTT. This translates into CAISDIDGSQPQHF.

This sequence joins TRBV9 and TRBJ1-3; D is possibly TRBD1 (5 bases). The CDR3 is made up of 15 amino acids. The V gene's germline CDR1 is SGDLS and CDR2 YYNGEE. Trimming left V 4 bases short and J 0 bases short, with 11 bases between. The CDR3 DNA is TGTGCCAGCAGCCTGGGGCCGAACTCTGGAAACACCATATATTTT. It encodes CASSLGPNSGNTIYF.

The chain links TRBV11-1 to TRBJ2-5; TRBD1 might be the D (5 bases). V dropped 5 bases and J dropped 5 bases, with 18 bases sitting between them. Germline V gives CDR1 SGHAT, CDR2 FQDESV (reference sequence). CDR3 length: 15 amino acids. In nucleotides, the CDR3 is TGTGCCAGCAGCCATGCCGGACACGATAGGGAGACCCAGTACTTC. This codes for CASSHAGHDRETQYF.

The V and J genes are TRBV19 and TRBJ1-3, with 9 bases fitting TRBD1. This CDR3 has 15 residues. V lost 6 bases and J lost 1; bases outside the gene matches: 4. Germline assignment: CDR1 LNHDA and CDR2 SQIVND (reference sequence). CDR3 loop: CASSPGTGSGNTIYF. The CDR3 DNA is TGTGCCAGTAGCCCCGGGACAGGGTCTGGAAACACCATATATTTT. The full variable domain, rest sourced from reference TRBV19 and TRBJ1-3, is DGGITQSPKYLFRKEGQNVTLSCEQNLNHDAMYWYRQDPGQGLRLIYYSQIVNDFQKGDIAEGYSVSREKKESFPLTVTSAQKNPTAFYLCASSPGTGSGNTIYFGEGSWLTVV.

The DNA for the CDR3 is TGTGCCAGCAGTAGCGGGAGTTACGAGCAGTACTTC. This codes for CASSSGSYEQYF. The genes are TRBV6-1 and TRBJ2-7; 8 bases agree with TRBD2. Germline lookup yields CDR1 MNHNS and CDR2 SASEGT. This CDR3 comprises 12 residues. The trim removed 5 bases at V and 4 bases at J, leaving 1 base unmatched.

The chain has TRBV27 and TRBJ1-1; D is unresolved. The CDR3 is made up of 16 amino acids. V was cut by 0 bases and J by 6 bases, with 17 bases left in between. The germline gives CDR1 MNHEY, CDR2 SMNVEV (reference sequence). CDR3 in DNA: TGTGCCAGCAGTTTATCGACGCCGGGGAGAATGTCTGAAGCTTTCTTT. Translated, it gives CASSLSTPGRMSEAFF.

The J gene is TRBJ2-5, the V gene TRBV30; D is possibly TRBD2 (5 bases). CDR1 is GTSNPN, CDR2 SVGIG, per germline (reference sequence). V was shortened by 3 bases and J by 7 bases, with 12 bases between the two germline ends. The CDR3 is 12 amino acids. The CDR3 reads CAWSGVGRTQYF. As DNA, the CDR3 is TGTGCCTGGAGCGGGGTAGGGAGGACCCAGTACTTC.

V and J are TRBV19 and TRBJ2-7; D is perhaps TRBD2 (6 bases). CDR1 is LNHDA, CDR2 SQIVND, per germline (reference sequence). CDR3 length equals 14 residues. V gave up 6 bases and J gave up 1 base, with 13 bases separating them. The CDR3 sequence: CASSPGVESYEQYF. Written as DNA, the CDR3 is TGTGCCAGTAGCCCGGGGGTGGAATCCTACGAGCAGTACTTC.

V and J are TRBV28 and TRBJ2-7, with 15 nucleotides matching TRBD2. Germline loops: CDR1 MDHEN, CDR2 SYDVKM. The CDR3 has 16 residues. The ends lost 7 bases at V and 0 bases at J; junction bases unmatched: 4. CDR3 sequence reads: CASIGTSGRPSYEQYF. The CDR3 DNA sequence: TGTGCCAGCATCGGGACTAGCGGGAGGCCCTCCTACGAGCAGTACTTC.

This clone was observed once. The chain joins TRBV2 to TRBJ2-1; D call uncertain. The germline V gene has CDR1 SNHLY and CDR2 FYNNEI. This CDR3 comprises 14 residues. V gave up 7 bases and J gave up 2 bases, with 12 bases separating them. DNA of the CDR3: TGTGCCAGCAACCGGGCGAACGCCTACAATGAGCAGTTCTTC. Translated: CASNRANAYNEQFF.

The chain uses TRBV10-3 and TRBJ2-7, with D possibly TRBD2 on 6 matching bases. With 10 bases removed from V and 1 base from J, the gap between germline ends came to 11 bases. Germline V gene data show CDR1 as ENHRY and CDR2 as SYGVKD. This CDR3 region has 12 residues. The DNA for the CDR3 is TGTGCCACCCTGGGGGGTTCCTACGAGCAGTACTTC. Amino acid sequence: CATLGGSYEQYF.

This chain joins TRBV2 and TRBJ1-1; D gene unclear. CDR3 size: 14 residues. Germline V gene lookup returns CDR1 SNHLY and CDR2 FYNNEI. Trimming pared 6 bases from V and 0 bases from J, leaving 11 bases between. The CDR3 is CASSESDLNTEAFF. The CDR3 DNA is TGTGCCAGCAGCGAGTCTGACTTGAACACTGAAGCTTTCTTT.

V is TRBV25-1 and J is TRBJ2-5; D gene unclear. The J call is doubtful: the DNA matches TRBJ2-7 better. The germline V gene has CDR1 MGHDK and CDR2 SYGVNS. CDR3 length: 15 amino acids. The CDR3 protein is CASSGIMTGDYEQYF. The CDR3, as DNA: TGTGCCAGCAGTGGTATTATGACTGGGGACTACGAGCAGTACTTC.

The chain carries TRBV4-2 and TRBJ2-2; 7 bases are a match to TRBD1. V shed 4 bases and J 2 bases; nucleotides not matched to a gene: 7. This CDR3 contains 16 residues. Germline V gene sequence: CDR1 LGHNA, CDR2 YNFKEQ. The CDR3 sequence is CASSRTGQPNTGELFF. The CDR3 coding sequence is TGTGCCAGCAGCCGGACAGGACAGCCAAACACCGGGGAGCTGTTTTTT.

The genes are TRBV7-2 and TRBJ2-1, with 9 bases fitting TRBD2. In germline, CDR1 is SGHTA, CDR2 FQGNSA. The CDR3 is 16 residues long. With 1 base clipped from V and 6 bases from J, the junction kept 7 bases outside the gene matches. DNA of the CDR3: TGTGCCAGCAGCTTAGTCCCTAGCGGGATGGCCAATGAGCAGTTCTTC. Its translation: CASSLVPSGMANEQFF.

The rearrangement links TRBV7-9 to TRBJ1-2; a possible D gene is TRBD1 (6 bases). CDR1 is SEHNR, CDR2 FQNEAQ, per germline (reference sequence). Trimming removed 5 bases from V and 1 base from J, with 11 bases in between. CDR3 length: 14 amino acids. The CDR3 nucleotides read TGTGCCAGCAGCACGGACAGTTTTAACTATGGCTACACCTTC. Protein: CASSTDSFNYGYTF.

The V gene is TRBV27, the J gene TRBJ2-7, with 10 nucleotides matching TRBD2. The CDR3 is 17 residues long. V lost 4 bases and J lost 0; bases outside the gene matches: 9. Germline CDR1 MNHEY, CDR2 SMNVEV (reference sequence). CDR3: CASSSTTSGRSSYEQYF. The DNA for the CDR3 is TGTGCCAGCAGTTCTACGACTAGCGGGCGTAGCTCCTACGAGCAGTACTTC.

This clone was found once. Different DNA sequences within this sample yield the same CDR3. The chain combines TRBV20-1 with TRBJ1-5, with D hard to call. Trimming pared 6 bases from V and 7 bases from J, leaving 4 bases between. The V gene's germline CDR1 is DFQATT and CDR2 SNEGSKA (reference sequence). CDR3 length: 9 residues. The CDR3 bases are TGCAGTGCGGGACAGCCCCAGCATTTT. This encodes CSAGQPQHF.

The V call is TRBV29-1, the J call TRBJ2-3; possibly TRBD2 for D (6 bases). The CDR3 is made up of 15 amino acids. Germline V gene data show CDR1 as SQVTM and CDR2 as ANQGSEA. Between the trimmed V and J ends, which lost 5 bases and 2 bases, there was a span of 17 bases. CDR3 residues: CSVRFGGFYTDTQYF. The DNA for the CDR3 is TGCAGCGTTCGTTTCGGGGGTTTTTACACAGATACGCAGTATTTT.

This clone was recorded only once. The chain uses TRBV7-8 and TRBJ2-7; 7 bases are shared with TRBD1. The V and J ends lost 1 base and 3 bases, in that order; junction bases with no gene match: 9. The CDR3 consists of 16 residues. The germline gives CDR1 SGHVS, CDR2 FQNEAQ. CDR3 protein: CASSLDPDRSLYEQYF. DNA for the CDR3: TGTGCCAGCAGCTTAGATCCGGACAGGTCCCTCTACGAGCAGTACTTC. The whole variable domain, remainder taken from reference TRBV7-8 and TRBJ2-7, is GAGVSQSPRYKVAKRGQDVALRCDPISGHVSLFWYQQALGQGPEFLTYFQNEAQLDKSGLPSDRFFAERPEGSVSTLKIQRTQQEDSAVYLCASSLDPDRSLYEQYFGPGTRLTVT.

This clone was observed once. The chain is built from TRBV29-1 and TRBJ2-3; D unresolved. Germline V gene data show CDR1 as SQVTM and CDR2 as ANQGSEA. V lost 7 bases and J lost 4, with 12 bases in between. The CDR3 totals 12 residues. The CDR3 bases are TGCAGCGCAGGTCGGTACGCAGATACGCAGTATTTT. Protein sequence: CSAGRYADTQYF.

V and J are TRBV30 and TRBJ1-2, with D unclear. The CDR3 is 13 amino acids. In germline, CDR1 is GTSNPN, CDR2 SVGIG (reference sequence). V was pared by 0 bases and J by 2 bases, with 7 bases between. As DNA, the CDR3 is TGTGCCTGGAGTGTAGGCGCGAACTATGGCTACACCTTC. This encodes CAWSVGANYGYTF. Using reference TRBV30 and TRBJ1-2 for the parts outside the CDR3, the full variable domain is SQTIHQWPATLVQPVGSPLSLECTVEGTSNPNLYWYRQAAGRGLQLLFYSVGIGQISSEVPQNLSASRPQDRQFILSSKKLLLSDSGFYLCAWSVGANYGYTFGSGTRLTVV.